This TCR beta chain stems from a study of blood T cell repertoires in COVID-19. V was clipped by 0 bases and J by 6 bases; unmatched bases: 7. The germline CDR1 and CDR2 sequences are SGHNT and YYREEE (reference sequence). This CDR3 is built from 16 residues. Assay used: immunoSEQ multiplex PCR; TCRdb lists only in-frame clones, some missing. Of under 150,000 clones listed, roughly 69% are singletons. This TCR derives from a woman in her sixties or seventies with acute or convalescent COVID-19. Material: peripheral blood. The chain links TRBV5-4 to TRBJ2-3; TRBD2 matches at 10 bases. DNA for the CDR3: TGTGCCAGCAGCTTGGATACTAGCGGGACGTGGGATACGCAGTATTTT. As protein: CASSLDTSGTWDTQYF.